This T cell receptor beta chain comes out of a study of blood T cell repertoires in COVID-19. On the study more broadly: From T cells, B-cell-depleted T cells, or PBMCs came the material, which was cDNA or gDNA.

The length of the CDR3 is 15 residues. Trimming removed 6 bases from V and 1 base from J; junction bases left unmatched: 4. Germline loops: CDR1 MNHEY, CDR2 SVGAGI. Profiling relied on immunoSEQ multiplex PCR, and the TCRdb table lists in-frame clones only, not all of them. The repertoire holds about 160,000 clones, with under 90% as singletons. The receptor comes from a man in his sixties who had recovered from COVID-19. This chain connects TRBV6-5 to TRBJ1-1; TRBD1 matches 11 bases. Sequenced: PBMCs or T cells enriched from blood (not recorded which). This CDR3 is CASRAGTGGNTEAFF. Written as DNA, the CDR3 is TGTGCCAGCAGGGCCGGGACAGGGGGGAACACTGAAGCTTTCTTT.